These 30 T cell receptor beta chains were sequenced from one sample in a study of T-cell memory formation after mild COVID-19. TCRdb analysed the 5' RACE reads with MiXCR anew, one entry per CDR3 protein. The sample lists around 180,000 distinct CDR3 sequences, approximately 17% occurring once. Sequencing used PBMCs or a T cell subset sorted from them (not recorded which). The receptors here all came from a man aged 18 to 35 who had mild COVID-19 (a few samples of this study predate the infection). Cell type and time point are not known.

Comments on this clonotype: The junction differs from germline at one of its ends, possibly a read error. The rearrangement links TRBV11-2 to TRBJ2-3; perhaps TRBD2 as D (7 bases). This CDR3 has 14 amino acids. Germline CDR1 and CDR2: SGHAT and FQNNGV. CDR3 sequence reads: CASSSGGPGPTQYF. The CDR3 DNA sequence: TGTGCAAGCAGTTCCGGGGGGCCGGGTCCTACGCAGTATTTT.

V and J are TRBV20-1 and TRBJ1-5; a possible D gene is TRBD1 (6 bases). The CDR3 covers 14 residues. Germline assignment: CDR1 DFQATT and CDR2 SNEGSKA (reference sequence). V lost 6 bases to trimming and J lost 0 bases, with 12 bases between them. The CDR3 DNA is TGCAGTGCGAGGAAACAGGGTAGCAATCAGCCCCAGCATTTT. Translating it yields CSARKQGSNQPQHF.

This clonotype was seen a few times. The chain combines TRBV10-3 with TRBJ2-7; 7 nucleotides align to TRBD2. CDR1 is ENHRY and CDR2 is SYGVKD in the germline V gene. The V and J ends lost 10 bases and 2 bases, in that order; junction bases with no gene match: 11. This CDR3 comprises 14 residues. CDR3 sequence reads: CASRRAGDTYEQYV. CDR3 in DNA: TGTGCCAGTCGTCGGGCGGGGGATACCTACGAGCAGTACGTC.

V and J are TRBV5-1 and TRBJ2-3; 9 bases line up with TRBD1. V was pared by 1 base and J by 4 bases, with 13 bases of the junction left unmatched. Germline V gene sequence: CDR1 SGHRS, CDR2 YFSETQ. The CDR3 has 18 residues. This CDR3 is CASSLFPPGQGAADTQYF. As DNA, the CDR3 is TGCGCCAGCAGCTTGTTCCCCCCGGGACAGGGTGCCGCAGATACGCAGTATTTT.

Only a few counts were recorded for this clonotype. This chain connects TRBV7-6 to TRBJ1-1; D gene unclear. Germline CDR1 reads SGHVS; CDR2 reads FNYEAQ. The CDR3 is made up of 13 amino acids. V lost 3 bases and J 1 base, leaving 6 bases between the germline ends. As DNA, the CDR3 is TGTGCCAGCAGCTTTTCAGCGAACACTGAAGCTTTCTTT. It specifies CASSFSANTEAFF. The full variable domain, its missing parts supplied by reference TRBV7-6 and TRBJ1-1, is GAGVSQSPRYKVTKRGQDVALRCDPISGHVSLYWYRQALGQGPEFLTYFNYEAQQDKSGLPNDRFSAERPEGSISTLTIQRTEQRDSAMYRCASSFSANTEAFFGQGTRLTVV.

This clonotype appeared a few times. This sequence joins TRBV9 and TRBJ1-2; TRBD1 agrees at 10 bases. CDR3 length equals 14 residues. Germline V gene lookup returns CDR1 SGDLS and CDR2 YYNGEE. Trimming at V came to 3 bases and at J to 7 bases, leaving 6 bases not matched to a gene. Here the CDR3 reads CASSARQGASGYTF. The CDR3 region has the DNA TGTGCCAGCAGCGCGAGACAGGGGGCCAGTGGCTACACCTTC.

J is TRBJ1-5 and V is TRBV15, with D unresolved. The germline V and J ends were trimmed by 0 bases and 3 bases, with 3 bases remaining between them. Looked up from germline, CDR1 is LNHNV and CDR2 is YYDKDF (reference sequence). The CDR3 loop spans 13 amino acids. The DNA of the CDR3 is TGTGCCACCAGCAGAGACCACAATCAGCCCCAGCATTTT. It translates to CATSRDHNQPQHF.

The J gene is TRBJ2-7, the V gene TRBV5-1; 11 bases agree with TRBD1. The CDR3 is 17 residues long. The J segment lost 6 bases and the V segment lost 0 bases, leaving 11 bases of the junction unmatched. Germline values: CDR1 SGHRS, CDR2 YFSETQ. DNA of the CDR3: TGCGCCAGCAGCTTGGCAGGACAGGGGGCGCACCGGGGCGAGCAGTACTTC. Amino acid sequence: CASSLAGQGAHRGEQYF. Supplemented by reference TRBV5-1 and TRBJ2-7, the full variable domain reads KAGVTQTPRYLIKTRGQQVTLSCSPISGHRSVSWYQQTPGQGLQFLFEYFSETQRNKGNFPGRFSGRQFSNSRSEMNVSTLELGDSALYLCASSLAGQGAHRGEQYFGPGTRLTVT.

In this sample, this clonotype turned up a few times. The chain carries TRBV7-2 and TRBJ1-6; no reliable D call. The CDR3 extends over 16 amino acids. The germline V gene has CDR1 SGHTA and CDR2 FQGNSA. The V gene lost 2 bases and the J gene lost 7 bases, with 15 bases spanning the gap. The CDR3 spells CASSLNPRELNSPLHF. For the CDR3, the DNA is TGTGCCAGCAGCTTAAACCCGAGAGAACTAAATTCACCCCTCCACTTT.

The V call is TRBV7-2, the J call TRBJ2-3, with TRBD1 matching 7 bases. This CDR3 contains 16 residues. CDR1 and CDR2 (germline): SGHTA, FQGNSA. The V gene end was trimmed by 5 bases and the J gene end by 2 bases; junction bases not matched to a gene: 10. The CDR3 region has the DNA TGTGCCAGCAGCATCCGGTCCGGGACAGACACAGATACGCAGTATTTT. This encodes CASSIRSGTDTDTQYF.

This clonotype was counted a few times. The V gene is TRBV18, the J gene TRBJ1-1; 7 bases match TRBD1. CDR3 length equals 14 residues. V gave up 3 bases and J gave up 5 bases; unmatched junction bases: 6. The V gene's germline CDR1 is KGHSH and CDR2 LQKENI. CDR3 protein: CASSPRGLKTEAFF. The CDR3 bases are TGTGCCAGCTCACCTAGGGGGCTTAAGACTGAAGCTTTCTTT.

V is TRBV7-2 and J is TRBJ1-2; D perhaps matches TRBD1 (6 bases). The CDR3 is 12 residues long. CDR1 and CDR2 (germline): SGHTA, FQGNSA. Trimming took 5 bases from V and 8 from J, leaving 12 bases between them. Written as DNA, the CDR3 is TGTGCCAGCAGCGTACAGGGCACCGGCTACACCTTC. It encodes CASSVQGTGYTF.

The genes are TRBV11-2 and TRBJ2-7; 9 bases fit TRBD1. The germline gives CDR1 SGHAT, CDR2 FQNNGV. CDR3 length: 15 residues. With V trimmed by 5 bases and J by 2 bases, 7 bases remained unmatched. The CDR3 nucleotides are TGTGCCAGCAGCCAACCGGGACAGGGCGCCTACGAGCAGTACTTC. Amino acids: CASSQPGQGAYEQYF.

This rearrangement joins TRBV19 to TRBJ1-1; the D is unclear. The CDR3 contains 13 residues. Trimming pared 2 bases from V and 8 bases from J, leaving 12 bases between. Germline assignment: CDR1 LNHDA and CDR2 SQIVND (reference sequence). The CDR3 nucleotides are TGTGCCAGTAGTATACTCCGCCAGCCGGAAGCTTTCTTT. Protein: CASSILRQPEAFF. Variable domain in full (rest from reference TRBV19 and TRBJ1-1): DGGITQSPKYLFRKEGQNVTLSCEQNLNHDAMYWYRQDPGQGLRLIYYSQIVNDFQKGDIAEGYSVSREKKESFPLTVTSAQKNPTAFYLCASSILRQPEAFFGQGTRLTVV.

This clonotype was seen only once. The chain combines TRBV29-1 with TRBJ1-6; D may be TRBD1 (5 bases). Per the germline V gene, CDR1 is SQVTM and CDR2 is ANQGSEA. Trimming removed 7 bases at V and 5 bases at J, with 12 bases between. The CDR3 runs to 13 residues. The CDR3 loop is CSARRGDNSPLHF. DNA of the CDR3: TGCAGCGCCCGACGAGGGGATAATTCACCCCTCCACTTT.

Only a few counts were recorded for this clonotype. The chain uses TRBV20-1 and TRBJ2-3; D call uncertain. The germline V gene encodes CDR1 DFQATT and CDR2 SNEGSKA (reference sequence). The length of the CDR3 is 13 residues. Trimming cost V 3 bases and J 2 bases, with 9 bases left between them. Here the CDR3 reads CSASVGNTDTQYF. As DNA, the CDR3 is TGCAGTGCTAGCGTGGGTAACACAGATACGCAGTATTTT.

This clonotype came up a few times. The chain combines TRBV5-1 with TRBJ1-6; D is ambiguous. Per germline, CDR1 SGHRS and CDR2 YFSETQ. This CDR3 is 14 amino acids long. With 0 bases removed from V and 7 bases from J, the gap between germline ends came to 8 bases. CDR3 coding DNA: TGCGCCAGCAGCTTGGTGCCGGAGAATTCACCCCTCCACTTT. Translated: CASSLVPENSPLHF.

This clonotype was seen a handful of times. The rearrangement links TRBV20-1 to TRBJ2-3; D may be TRBD1 (6 bases). V lost 5 bases to trimming and J lost 1 base, with 10 bases between them. Per germline, CDR1 DFQATT and CDR2 SNEGSKA (reference sequence). The CDR3 loop spans 13 amino acids. CDR3: CSAWGPGTDTQYF. CDR3 coding DNA: TGCAGTGCTTGGGGGCCGGGCACAGATACGCAGTATTTT.

The chain combines TRBV4-3 with TRBJ2-5; the match to TRBD1 covers 11 bases. The CDR3 is 15 amino acids. Trimming at V came to 4 bases and at J to 4 bases, leaving 5 bases not matched to a gene. Germline-derived CDR1 and CDR2 are LGHNA and YSLEER. The DNA of the CDR3 is TGCGCCAGCAGCCGAACCGGGACAGGGGGAGAGACCCAGTACTTC. This gives the protein CASSRTGTGGETQYF.

The table lists this clonotype with a count of one. The chain carries TRBV6-2 or TRBV6-3 and TRBJ2-2, with D maybe TRBD1 (5 bases). The CDR3 is 16 residues long. In germline, CDR1 is MNHEY, CDR2 SVGEGT. V shed 6 bases and J shed 3 bases, with 17 bases lying between them. The CDR3 coding sequence is TGTGCCAGCAGGCCCCTAGGGGCGCCGGACACCGGGGAGCTGTTTTTT. As protein: CASRPLGAPDTGELFF.

The genes are TRBV5-1 and TRBJ1-3, with 7 nucleotides matching TRBD1. The V segment lost 4 bases and the J segment 1 base; nucleotides outside the gene matches: 8. Germline CDR1 SGHRS, CDR2 YFSETQ. The CDR3 runs 16 residues. The CDR3 is CASSPRQGGSGNTIYF. In DNA form, the CDR3 reads TGCGCCAGCAGCCCACGACAGGGCGGTTCTGGAAACACCATATATTTT. Drawing the rest from reference TRBV5-1 and TRBJ1-3, the complete variable domain is KAGVTQTPRYLIKTRGQQVTLSCSPISGHRSVSWYQQTPGQGLQFLFEYFSETQRNKGNFPGRFSGRQFSNSRSEMNVSTLELGDSALYLCASSPRQGGSGNTIYFGEGSWLTVV.

This clonotype was found a few times. The chain recombines TRBV2 with TRBJ2-3; D unclear. Germline CDR1 reads SNHLY; CDR2 reads FYNNEI. This CDR3 region has 15 residues. Trimming removed 1 base from V and 2 bases from J, with 10 bases in between. CDR3 protein: CASSEDLSVTDTQYF. The DNA of the CDR3 is TGTGCCAGCAGTGAAGATTTATCGGTCACAGATACGCAGTATTTT. The whole variable domain, filled in from reference TRBV2 and TRBJ2-3, reads EPEVTQTPSHQVTQMGQEVILRCVPISNHLYFYWYRQILGQKVEFLVSFYNNEISEKSEIFDDQFSVERPDGSNFTLKIRSTKLEDSAMYFCASSEDLSVTDTQYFGPGTRLTVL.

In its sample, this clonotype was seen a few times. The genes are TRBV10-2 and TRBJ2-3, with 13 positions matching TRBD2. Germline V gene sequence: CDR1 WSHSY, CDR2 SAAADI. The ends lost 3 bases at V and 5 bases at J; junction bases unmatched: 8. The CDR3 is 17 amino acids. Here the CDR3 reads CASSELAGGPPVDTQYF. The CDR3 bases are TGCGCCAGCAGTGAACTAGCGGGGGGGCCCCCGGTAGATACGCAGTATTTT.

This clonotype appeared a few times. This rearrangement joins TRBV13 to TRBJ2-1, with 7 bases aligning to TRBD1. Unmatched junction bases numbered 6, after V lost 5 bases and J lost 8 bases. This CDR3 region has 13 residues. The germline gives CDR1 PRHDT, CDR2 FYEKMQ (reference sequence). This CDR3 is CASSGYRGDEQFF. The CDR3 DNA reads TGTGCCAGCAGCGGCTACAGGGGAGATGAGCAGTTCTTC.

The sample holds a few counts of this clonotype. The V call is TRBV7-3, the J call TRBJ1-1; 9 positions agree with TRBD1. The germline V gene has CDR1 SGHTA and CDR2 FQGTGA. This CDR3 has 16 residues. Trimming took 1 base from V and 3 from J; bases not matched to a gene: 6. DNA for the CDR3: TGTGCCAGCAGCTTAAGTTATAGGACAGGGGACACTGAAGCTTTCTTT. It specifies CASSLSYRTGDTEAFF. Based on the CDR3 plus reference TRBV7-3 and TRBJ1-1, the full variable domain is GAGVSQTPSNKVTEKGKYVELRCDPISGHTALYWYRQSLGQGPEFLIYFQGTGAADDSGLPNDRFFAVRPEGSVSTLKIQRTERGDSAVYLCASSLSYRTGDTEAFFGQGTRLTVV.

This clonotype came up a few times. The J gene is TRBJ1-5, the V gene TRBV5-6, with 7 bases aligning to TRBD1. Germline V CDR1 and CDR2: SGHDT, YYEEEE. This CDR3 has 14 amino acids. J was trimmed by 5 bases and V by 3 bases; bases with no gene match: 5. The CDR3 DNA sequence: TGTGCCAGCAGCTCTCGGACAGGATATCAGCCCCAGCATTTT. Translating it yields CASSSRTGYQPQHF. The complete variable domain, with remaining parts taken from reference TRBV5-6 and TRBJ1-5, reads DAGVTQSPTHLIKTRGQQVTLRCSPKSGHDTVSWYQQALGQGPQFIFQYYEEEERQRGNFPDRFSGHQFPNYSSELNVNALLLGDSALYLCASSSRTGYQPQHFGDGTRLSIL.

This chain joins TRBV3-1 and TRBJ2-1; D assignment may be TRBD1 or TRBD2 (5 bases each). The CDR3 length is 13 residues. The V end lost 4 bases, the J end lost 9 bases, and 13 bases lay between the germline ends. In germline, CDR1 is LGHDT, CDR2 YNNKEL (reference sequence). CDR3 loop: CASSPHSGTEQFF. CDR3 in DNA: TGTGCCAGCAGCCCCCACTCCGGGACTGAGCAGTTCTTC.

The rearrangement links TRBV20-1 to TRBJ2-5; 10 bases align to TRBD2. CDR1 is DFQATT and CDR2 is SNEGSKA in the germline V gene (reference sequence). The CDR3 runs to 15 residues. After removal of 2 bases from V and 2 bases from J, the junction contained 5 bases not matched to a gene. For the CDR3, the DNA is TGCAGTGCTAGATCTAGCGGGGGCCTTCAAGAGACCCAGTACTTC. Its translation is CSARSSGGLQETQYF.

This rearrangement joins TRBV12-3 or TRBV12-4 to TRBJ1-5; 8 nucleotides align to TRBD1. The CDR3 spans 13 residues. The junction had 3 bases not matched to a gene; V was cut back by 5 bases and J by 6 bases. The CDR3 is CASSPGGFQPQHF. DNA for the CDR3: TGTGCCAGCAGTCCAGGGGGCTTTCAGCCCCAGCATTTT.

The chain joins TRBV3-1 to TRBJ2-5; 10 nucleotides align to TRBD1. Germline lookup yields CDR1 LGHDT and CDR2 YNNKEL (reference sequence). Trimming removed 8 bases from V and 5 bases from J; junction bases left unmatched: 5. The CDR3 covers 13 residues. The CDR3 DNA follows: TGTGCCAGCTCGACAGGGGGCTTTGAGACCCAGTACTTC. Its translation: CASSTGGFETQYF.